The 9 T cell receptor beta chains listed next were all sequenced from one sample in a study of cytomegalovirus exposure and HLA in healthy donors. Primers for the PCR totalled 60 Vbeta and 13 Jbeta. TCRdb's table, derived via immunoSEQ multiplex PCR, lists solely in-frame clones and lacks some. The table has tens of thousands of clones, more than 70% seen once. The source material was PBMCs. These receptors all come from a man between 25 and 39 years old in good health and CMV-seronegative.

CDR3 protein: CASTGTLPGELFF. CDR3 bases: TGTGCCAGCACCGGGACATTACCCGGGGAGCTGTTTTTT. The chain carries TRBV7-9 and TRBJ2-2, with D possibly being TRBD1 (6 bases). The CDR3 runs to 13 residues. V lost 7 bases to trimming and J lost 6 bases, with 12 bases between them. Germline V gene data show CDR1 as SEHNR and CDR2 as FQNEAQ (reference sequence). The full variable domain, in which reference TRBV7-9 and TRBJ2-2 provide the parts outside the CDR3, is DTGVSQNPRHKITKRGQNVTFRCDPISEHNRLYWYRQTLGQGPEFLTYFQNEAQLEKSRLLSDRFSAERPKGSFSTLEIQRTEQGDSAMYLCASTGTLPGELFFGEGSRLTVL.

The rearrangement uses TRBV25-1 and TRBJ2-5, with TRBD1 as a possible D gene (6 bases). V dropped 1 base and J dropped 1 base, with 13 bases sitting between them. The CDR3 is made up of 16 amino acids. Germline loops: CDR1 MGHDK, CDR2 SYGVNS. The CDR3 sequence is CASSEFGQGPQETQYF. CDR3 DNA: TGTGCCAGCAGTGAATTTGGGCAGGGGCCCCAAGAGACCCAGTACTTC.

DNA for the CDR3: TGTGCCACCAACCTCGCGGGGGACACAGATACGCAGTATTTT. Amino acids: CATNLAGDTDTQYF. The J gene is TRBJ2-3, the V gene TRBV10-3; 7 nucleotides agree with TRBD2. CDR1 and CDR2 from the germline V gene are ENHRY and SYGVKD. The CDR3 is 14 residues long. J gave up 2 bases and V 10 bases, and 9 bases lay outside the gene matches.

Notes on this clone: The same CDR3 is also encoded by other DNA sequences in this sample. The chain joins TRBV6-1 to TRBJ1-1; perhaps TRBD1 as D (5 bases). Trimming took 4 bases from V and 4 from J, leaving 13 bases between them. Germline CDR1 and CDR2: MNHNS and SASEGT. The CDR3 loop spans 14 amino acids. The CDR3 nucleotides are TGTGCCAGCAGTGTCGAGGTGGGGGGCACTGAAGCTTTCTTT. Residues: CASSVEVGGTEAFF.

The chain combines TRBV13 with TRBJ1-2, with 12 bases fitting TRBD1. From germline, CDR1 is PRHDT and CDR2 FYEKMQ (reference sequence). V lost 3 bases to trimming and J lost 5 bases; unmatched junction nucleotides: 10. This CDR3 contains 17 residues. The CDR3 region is CASSFGTGGQGAYGYTF. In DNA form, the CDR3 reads TGTGCCAGCAGCTTCGGGACAGGGGGCCAAGGGGCGTATGGCTACACCTTC. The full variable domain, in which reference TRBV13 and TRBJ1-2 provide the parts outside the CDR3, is AAGVIQSPRHLIKEKRETATLKCYPIPRHDTVYWYQQGPGQDPQFLISFYEKMQSDKGSIPDRFSAQQFSDYHSELNMSSLELGDSALYFCASSFGTGGQGAYGYTFGSGTRLTVV.

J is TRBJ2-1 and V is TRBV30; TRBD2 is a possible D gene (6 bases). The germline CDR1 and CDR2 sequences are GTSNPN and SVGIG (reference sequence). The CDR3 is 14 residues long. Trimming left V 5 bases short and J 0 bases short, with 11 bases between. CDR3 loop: CAWSSGSSYNEQFF. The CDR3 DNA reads TGTGCCTGGTCCAGCGGGTCCTCCTACAATGAGCAGTTCTTC. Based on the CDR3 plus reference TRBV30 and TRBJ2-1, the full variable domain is SQTIHQWPATLVQPVGSPLSLECTVEGTSNPNLYWYRQAAGRGLQLLFYSVGIGQISSEVPQNLSASRPQDRQFILSSKKLLLSDSGFYLCAWSSGSSYNEQFFGPGTRLTVL.

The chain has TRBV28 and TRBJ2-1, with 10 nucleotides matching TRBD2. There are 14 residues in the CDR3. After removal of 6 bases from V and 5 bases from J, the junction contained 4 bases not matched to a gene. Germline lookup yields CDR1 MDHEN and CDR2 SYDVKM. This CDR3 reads CASSRLAGDNEQFF. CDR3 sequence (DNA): TGTGCCAGCAGCAGACTAGCGGGCGACAATGAGCAGTTCTTC.

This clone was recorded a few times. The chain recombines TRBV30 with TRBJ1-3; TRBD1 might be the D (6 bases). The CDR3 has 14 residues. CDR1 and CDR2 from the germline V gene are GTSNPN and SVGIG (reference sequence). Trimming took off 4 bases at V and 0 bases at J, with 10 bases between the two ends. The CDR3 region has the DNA TGTGCCTGGAAAGACAGGAGCTCTGGAAACACCATATATTTT. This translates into CAWKDRSSGNTIYF. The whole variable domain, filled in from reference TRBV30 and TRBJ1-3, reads SQTIHQWPATLVQPVGSPLSLECTVEGTSNPNLYWYRQAAGRGLQLLFYSVGIGQISSEVPQNLSASRPQDRQFILSSKKLLLSDSGFYLCAWKDRSSGNTIYFGEGSWLTVV.

This CDR3 is CASSQARSGGSPGAKTQYF. The CDR3 DNA reads TGCGCCAGCAGCCAAGCCCGTAGCGGGGGCTCTCCGGGGGCGAAGACCCAGTACTTC. V usage is TRBV4-1 and J usage is TRBJ2-5; 9 nucleotides line up with TRBD2. Germline V gene data show CDR1 as MGHRA and CDR2 as YSYEKL. There are 19 residues in the CDR3. The junction had 18 bases not matched to a gene; V was cut back by 1 base and J by 6 bases.